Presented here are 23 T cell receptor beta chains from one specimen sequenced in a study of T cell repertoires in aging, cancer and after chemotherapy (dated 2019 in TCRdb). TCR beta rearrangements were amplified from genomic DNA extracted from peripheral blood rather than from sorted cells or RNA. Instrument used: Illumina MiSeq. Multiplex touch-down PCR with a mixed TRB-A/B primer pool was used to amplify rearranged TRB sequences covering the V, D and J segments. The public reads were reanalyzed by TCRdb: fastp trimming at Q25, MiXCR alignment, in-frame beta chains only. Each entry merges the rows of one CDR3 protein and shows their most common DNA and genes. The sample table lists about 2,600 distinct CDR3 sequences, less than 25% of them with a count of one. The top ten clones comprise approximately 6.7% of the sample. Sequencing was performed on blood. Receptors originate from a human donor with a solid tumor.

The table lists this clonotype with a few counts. CDR3 region: CASSLESVGDREAFF. The CDR3 DNA reads TGTGCCAGCAGCTTAGAGTCAGTGGGGGACAGGGAAGCTTTCTTT. This rearrangement joins TRBV7-9 to TRBJ1-1; TRBD1 matches 8 bases. Germline CDR1 is SEHNR and CDR2 is FQNEAQ (reference sequence). The CDR3 runs 15 residues. Trimming at V came to 1 base and at J to 8 bases, leaving 9 bases not matched to a gene.

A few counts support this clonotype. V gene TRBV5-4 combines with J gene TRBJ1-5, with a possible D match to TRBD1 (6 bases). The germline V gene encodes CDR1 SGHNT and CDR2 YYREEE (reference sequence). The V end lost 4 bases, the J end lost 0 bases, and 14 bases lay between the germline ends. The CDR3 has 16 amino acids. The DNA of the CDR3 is TGTGCCAGCAGCGAGGATGGACAGAATAGCAATCAGCCCCAGCATTTT. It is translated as CASSEDGQNSNQPQHF.

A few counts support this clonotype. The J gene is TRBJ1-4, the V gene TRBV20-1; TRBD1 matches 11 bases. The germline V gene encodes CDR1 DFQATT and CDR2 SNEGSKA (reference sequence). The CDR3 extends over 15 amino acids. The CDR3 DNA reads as TGCAGCGCAGACCCAGGGACAGGGGGTAATGAAAAACTGTTTTTT. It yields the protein CSADPGTGGNEKLFF.

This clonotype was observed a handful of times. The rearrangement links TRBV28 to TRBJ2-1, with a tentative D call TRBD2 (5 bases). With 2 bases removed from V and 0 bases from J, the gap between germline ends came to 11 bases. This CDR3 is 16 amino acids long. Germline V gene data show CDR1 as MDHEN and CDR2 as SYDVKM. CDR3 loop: CASSLASKGSYNEQFF. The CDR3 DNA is TGTGCCAGCAGTTTAGCTAGCAAGGGCTCCTACAATGAGCAGTTCTTC.

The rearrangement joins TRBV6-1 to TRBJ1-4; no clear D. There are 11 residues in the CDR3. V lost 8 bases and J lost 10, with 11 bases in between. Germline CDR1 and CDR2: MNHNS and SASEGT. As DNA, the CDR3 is TGTGCCAGCCTCATGATGCCAAAACTGTTTTTT. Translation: CASLMMPKLFF.

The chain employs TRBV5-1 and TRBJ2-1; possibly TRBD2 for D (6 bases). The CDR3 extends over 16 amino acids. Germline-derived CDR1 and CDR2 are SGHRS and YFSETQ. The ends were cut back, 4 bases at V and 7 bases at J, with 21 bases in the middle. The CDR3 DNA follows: TGCGCCAGCAGCCCACTAACGGGGGTTGTTGTGAATGAGCAGTTCTTC. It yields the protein CASSPLTGVVVNEQFF.

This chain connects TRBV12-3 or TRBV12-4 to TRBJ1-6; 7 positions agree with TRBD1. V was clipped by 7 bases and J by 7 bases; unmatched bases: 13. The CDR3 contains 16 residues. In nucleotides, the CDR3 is TGTGCCAGCACCTTCGCGACAGGGCTAAGGAATTCACCCCTCCACTTT. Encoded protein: CASTFATGLRNSPLHF.

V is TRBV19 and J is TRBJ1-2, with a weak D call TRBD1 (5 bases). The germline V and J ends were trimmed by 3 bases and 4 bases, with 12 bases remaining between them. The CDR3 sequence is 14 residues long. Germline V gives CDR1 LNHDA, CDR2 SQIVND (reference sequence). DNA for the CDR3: TGTGCCAGTAGTATCTTGGACACACCCTATGGCTACACCTTC. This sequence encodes CASSILDTPYGYTF.

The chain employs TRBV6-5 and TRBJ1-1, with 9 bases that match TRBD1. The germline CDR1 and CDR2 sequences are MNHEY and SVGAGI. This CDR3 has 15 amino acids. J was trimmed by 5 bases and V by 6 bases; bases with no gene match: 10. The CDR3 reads CASSQDRGRDTEAFF. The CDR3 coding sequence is TGTGCCAGCAGCCAGGACAGGGGAAGAGATACTGAAGCTTTCTTT.

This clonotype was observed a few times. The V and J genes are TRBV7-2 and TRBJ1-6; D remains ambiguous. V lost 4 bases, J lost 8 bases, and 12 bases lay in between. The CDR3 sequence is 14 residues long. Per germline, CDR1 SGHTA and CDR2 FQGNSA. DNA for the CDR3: TGTGCCAGCAGCTGGAAACCTCTAGATTCACCCCTCCACTTT. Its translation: CASSWKPLDSPLHF.

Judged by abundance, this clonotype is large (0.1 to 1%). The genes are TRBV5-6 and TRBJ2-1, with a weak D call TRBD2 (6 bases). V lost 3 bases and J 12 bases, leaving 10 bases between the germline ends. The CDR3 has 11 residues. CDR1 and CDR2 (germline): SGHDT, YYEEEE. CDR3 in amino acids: CASSSGLWQFF. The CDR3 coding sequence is TGTGCCAGCAGCTCCGGACTATGGCAGTTCTTC.

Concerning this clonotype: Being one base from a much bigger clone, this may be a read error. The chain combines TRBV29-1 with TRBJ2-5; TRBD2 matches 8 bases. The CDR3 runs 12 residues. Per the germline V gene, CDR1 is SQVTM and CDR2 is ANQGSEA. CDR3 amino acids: CSFRGGQDTQYF. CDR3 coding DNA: TGCAGCTTCCGGGGGGGGCAAGATACCCAGTACTTC.

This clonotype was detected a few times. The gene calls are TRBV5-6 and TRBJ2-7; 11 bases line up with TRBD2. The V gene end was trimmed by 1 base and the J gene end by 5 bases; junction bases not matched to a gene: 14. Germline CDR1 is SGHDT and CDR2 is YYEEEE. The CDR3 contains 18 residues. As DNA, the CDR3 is TGTGCCAGCAGCTTGCGGGGGGTTAGCGGGAGGGCCGGGAACGAGCAGTACTTC. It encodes CASSLRGVSGRAGNEQYF.

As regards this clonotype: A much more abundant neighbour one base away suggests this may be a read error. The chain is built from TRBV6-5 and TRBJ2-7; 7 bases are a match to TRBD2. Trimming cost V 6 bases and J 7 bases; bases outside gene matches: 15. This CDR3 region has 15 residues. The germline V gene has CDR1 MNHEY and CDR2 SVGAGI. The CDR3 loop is CASSPNGEGGLEQYF. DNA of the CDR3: TGTGCCAGCAGCCCGAATGGGGAGGGAGGCCTAGAGCAGTACTTC.

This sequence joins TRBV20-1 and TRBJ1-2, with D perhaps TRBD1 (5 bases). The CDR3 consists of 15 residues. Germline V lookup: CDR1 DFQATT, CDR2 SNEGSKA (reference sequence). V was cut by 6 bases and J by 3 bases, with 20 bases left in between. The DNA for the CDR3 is TGCAGTGCCTATGGGTCGGGAGGGGAGGACTATGGCTACACCTTC. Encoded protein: CSAYGSGGEDYGYTF.

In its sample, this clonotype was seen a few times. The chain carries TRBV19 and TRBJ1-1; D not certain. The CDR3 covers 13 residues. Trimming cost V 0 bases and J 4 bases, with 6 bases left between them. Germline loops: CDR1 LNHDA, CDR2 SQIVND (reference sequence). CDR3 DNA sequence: TGTGCCAGTAGTATAGAGGGCGTCACTGAAGCTTTCTTT. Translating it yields CASSIEGVTEAFF.

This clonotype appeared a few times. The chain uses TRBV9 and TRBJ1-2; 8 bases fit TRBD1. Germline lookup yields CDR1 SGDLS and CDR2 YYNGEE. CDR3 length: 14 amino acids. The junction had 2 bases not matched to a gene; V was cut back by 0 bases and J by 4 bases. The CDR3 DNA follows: TGTGCCAGCAGCGTAGCAACAGGGGGCTATGGCTACACCTTC. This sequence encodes CASSVATGGYGYTF.

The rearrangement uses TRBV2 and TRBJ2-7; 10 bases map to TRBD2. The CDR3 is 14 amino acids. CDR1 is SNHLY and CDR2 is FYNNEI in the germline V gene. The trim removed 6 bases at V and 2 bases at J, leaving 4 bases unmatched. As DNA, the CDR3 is TGTGCCAGCAGCCAAGCGGGGGGGCCCTACGAGCAGTACTTC. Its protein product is CASSQAGGPYEQYF. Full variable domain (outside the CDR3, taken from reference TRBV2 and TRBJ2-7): EPEVTQTPSHQVTQMGQEVILRCVPISNHLYFYWYRQILGQKVEFLVSFYNNEISEKSEIFDDQFSVERPDGSNFTLKIRSTKLEDSAMYFCASSQAGGPYEQYFGPGTRLTVT.

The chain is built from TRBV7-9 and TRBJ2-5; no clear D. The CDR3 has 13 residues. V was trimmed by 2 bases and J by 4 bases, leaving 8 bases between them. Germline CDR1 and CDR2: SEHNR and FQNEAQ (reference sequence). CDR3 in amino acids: CASSLWAGETQYF. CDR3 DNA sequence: TGTGCCAGCAGCTTATGGGCAGGAGAGACCCAGTACTTC.

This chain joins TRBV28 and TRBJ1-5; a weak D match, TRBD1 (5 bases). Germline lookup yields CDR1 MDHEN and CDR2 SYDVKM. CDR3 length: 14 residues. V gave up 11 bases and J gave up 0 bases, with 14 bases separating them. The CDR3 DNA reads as TGTGCCGCCGGGGCAGGGCTTAGCAATCAGCCCCAGCATTTT. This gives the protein CAAGAGLSNQPQHF.

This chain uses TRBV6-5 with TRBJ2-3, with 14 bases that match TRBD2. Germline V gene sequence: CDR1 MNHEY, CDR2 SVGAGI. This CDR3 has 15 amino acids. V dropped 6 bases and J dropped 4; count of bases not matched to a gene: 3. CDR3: CASSLTSGGADTQYF. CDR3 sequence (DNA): TGTGCCAGCAGCCTGACTAGCGGGGGGGCAGATACGCAGTATTTT.

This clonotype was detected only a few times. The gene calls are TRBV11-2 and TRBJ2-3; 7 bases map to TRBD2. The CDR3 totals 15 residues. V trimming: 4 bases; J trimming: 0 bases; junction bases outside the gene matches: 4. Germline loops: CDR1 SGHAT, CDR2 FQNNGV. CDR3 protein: CASSWTGGSTDTQYF. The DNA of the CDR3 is TGTGCCAGCAGCTGGACGGGGGGAAGCACAGATACGCAGTATTTT.

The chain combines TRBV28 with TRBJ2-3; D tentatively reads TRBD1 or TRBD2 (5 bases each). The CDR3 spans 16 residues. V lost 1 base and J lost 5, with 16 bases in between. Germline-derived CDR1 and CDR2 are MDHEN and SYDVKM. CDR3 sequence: CASSLSEAVGVDTQYF. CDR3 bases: TGTGCCAGCAGTTTATCCGAAGCCGTGGGGGTAGATACGCAGTATTTT.